This TCR beta chain was documented in a study of blood T cells in healthy people across ages (dated by TCRdb to about 2015). Background on the whole study: Template switching captured roughly one uniquely barcoded TCR beta cDNA molecule per two T cells in model experiments. Age-related changes in TCR beta repertoire diversity were measured in the study by deep sequencing normalized with unique cDNA molecular identifiers. Four age groups were formed from the donors: young (average approximately 15 years), middle-aged (less than 40), aged (over 55) and long-lived (82). To avoid experimental bias, donors of different ages were randomly spread across the sequencing lanes. For two donors (one aged 18 to 30 and one aged 80 or older), the study analyzed two additional independent replicas of 1 million unique cDNA reads from the same blood draw. Overall study outcomes, separate from this receptor: As age increased, observed TCR beta diversity per million T cells dropped in a roughly linear way, and a significant reduction was already evident by age about 40. Compared with the aged group, the long-lived group had more naive CD4+ T cells, fewer expanded clones and increased TCR diversity, suggesting age selection. Because profiling used bulk unsorted PBMCs, naive and antigen-experienced compartments could not be compared conclusively. There was a strong correlation between observed TCR beta diversity and the percentage of naive T cells measured by flow cytometry. Because donor CMV infection status was unknown, age-related changes in expanded clonotypes were potentially confounded. Estimates of total diversity based on one million sequenced T cells were regarded as lower bounds and as underestimates.

The method behind the library was 5' RACE. A second roughly 7 to 12 cycle PCR used a sample-barcoded 5' primer and a J-beta primer mix. Each TCR beta cDNA molecule received a unique molecular identifier from a template-switch 5' adaptor carrying 12 random nucleotides. Each sample yielded at least 3 million CDR3-containing paired-end reads. First-strand cDNA was synthesized from all RNA with the Mint cDNA synthesis kit, primed by a TRBC-specific oligonucleotide. After uracil-DNA glycosylase treatment, a first 18-cycle PCR used universal primers M1SS and BC2_uni_R on all cDNA. The paper's processing steps were these. For normalization, 1 million high-quality reads, each with a distinct molecular identifier, were randomly selected from each sample. Reads sharing molecular identifiers were discarded rather than binned into consensus sequences. CDR3 identification, clonotype clustering and error correction used MiTCR with a Q25 quality threshold and the strictest error-elimination algorithm. Lower-bound total TCR beta diversity was estimated with a nonparametric unseen species model using Euler transformation. The raw public data were reprocessed by TCRdb itself: fastp quality trimming at Q25, MiXCR clonotype calling, in-frame beta chains only. Entries that share a CDR3 protein sequence are merged under the most common genes and DNA. The V and J calls here are based on TCRdb, not the publication. The sample table holds some 1,800,000 distinct CDR3 sequences, of which approximately 39% were seen once. 20% to 25% of the sample goes to the ten largest clones.

Based on the germline V gene, the CDR1 and CDR2 sequences are SQVTM and ANQGSEA. Relative to germline, V is missing 6 bases and J is missing 5 bases, with 5 bases of the junction outside any gene match. The CDR3 numbers 13 residues from cysteine through phenylalanine. Kept here is only the CDR3 DNA, which spans 39 bases and is read in frame from base 1. Systemically healthy Caucasian individuals from Russia, roughly 40 in total and aged about 6 to 95 years, were included as donors. Roughly 10 milliliters of peripheral blood were drawn from each donor into EDTA-treated Vacutainer tubes. Ficoll-Paque density-gradient centrifugation was used to isolate PBMCs, with at least 6.5 million obtained per sample. Trizol reagent was used to extract total RNA from the PBMCs, yielding at least 5.5 micrograms per sample. For every donor, flow cytometry on a PBMC aliquot measured the percentage of naive CD45RAhigh/CD27high T cells.

To note about this clonotype: Its antigen has not been determined. Base qualities are missing; no much larger clone stands one base away.

The rearrangement combines TRBV29-1 with TRBJ1-5; 9 bases in the middle match TRBD1. What was sequenced was blood. This TCR came from a human donor in good health. The DNA sequence reads TGCAGCGTCGGGACAGGGATCCATCAGCCCCAGCATTTT. Translated, it gives CSVGTGIHQPQHF.